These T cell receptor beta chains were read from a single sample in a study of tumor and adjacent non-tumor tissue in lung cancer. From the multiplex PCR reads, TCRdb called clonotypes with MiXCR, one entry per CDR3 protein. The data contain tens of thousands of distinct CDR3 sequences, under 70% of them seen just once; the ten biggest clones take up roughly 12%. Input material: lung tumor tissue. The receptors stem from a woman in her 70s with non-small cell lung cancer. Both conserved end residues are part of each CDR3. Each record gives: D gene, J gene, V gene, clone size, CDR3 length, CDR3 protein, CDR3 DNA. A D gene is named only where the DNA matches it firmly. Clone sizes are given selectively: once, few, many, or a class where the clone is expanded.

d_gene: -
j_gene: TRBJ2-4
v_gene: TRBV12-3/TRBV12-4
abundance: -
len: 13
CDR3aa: CASNRGQIKNRYF
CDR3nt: TGTGCCAGCAACCGTGGACAGATAAAAAATCGGTACTTC

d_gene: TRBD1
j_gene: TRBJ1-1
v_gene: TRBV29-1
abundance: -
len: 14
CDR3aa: CGVGLGRGDTEAFF
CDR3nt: TGCGGCGTTGGTTTGGGCAGGGGGGATACCGAAGCTTTCTTT

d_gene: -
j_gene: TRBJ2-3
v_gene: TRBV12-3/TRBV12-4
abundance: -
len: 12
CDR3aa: CASSGGKQSQYF
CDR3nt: TGTGCCAGCTCTGGCGGGAAACAGTCCCAGTATTTT

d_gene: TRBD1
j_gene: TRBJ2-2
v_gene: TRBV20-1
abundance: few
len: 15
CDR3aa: CSASDRGRWTGELFF
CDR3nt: TGCAGTGCTAGCGACAGGGGGCGGTGGACCGGGGAGCTGTTTTTT

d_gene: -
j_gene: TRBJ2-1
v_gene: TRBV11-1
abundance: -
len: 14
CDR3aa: CASSPGPAYNEQFF
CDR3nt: TGTGCCAGCAGCCCCGGACCAGCCTACAATGAGCAGTTCTTC

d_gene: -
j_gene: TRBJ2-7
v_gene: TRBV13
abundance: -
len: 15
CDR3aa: CASSERGAASCKQYF
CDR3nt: TGTGCCAGCAGTGAAAGGGGGGCGGCCTCCTGCAAGCAGTACTTC

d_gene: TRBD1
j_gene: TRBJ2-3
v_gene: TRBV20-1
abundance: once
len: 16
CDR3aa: CSVSRGRGIDNQPQYF
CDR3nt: TGCAGTGTTAGTCGCGGCAGGGGGATTGACAATCAGCCCCAGTATTTT

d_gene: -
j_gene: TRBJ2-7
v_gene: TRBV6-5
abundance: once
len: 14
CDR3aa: CASSYLGIKYEQYF
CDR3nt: TGTGCCAGCAGTTACCTCGGCATTAAGTACGAGCAGTACTTC

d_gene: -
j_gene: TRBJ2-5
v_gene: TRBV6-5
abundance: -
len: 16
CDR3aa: CASSNPSGEGKETLYF
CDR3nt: TGTGCAAGCAGTAACCCCTCGGGAGAAGGGAAAGAGACCCTGTACTTC

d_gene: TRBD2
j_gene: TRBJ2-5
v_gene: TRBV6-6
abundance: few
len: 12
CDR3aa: CANGLAGETQYF
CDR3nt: TGTGCCAACGGATTAGCGGGAGAGACCCAGTACTTC

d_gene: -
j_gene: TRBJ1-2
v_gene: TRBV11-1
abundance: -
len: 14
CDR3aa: CVGSHSGVSYGYTF
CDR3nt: TGTGTCGGCAGTCATTCGGGGGTTAGCTATGGCTACACCTTC

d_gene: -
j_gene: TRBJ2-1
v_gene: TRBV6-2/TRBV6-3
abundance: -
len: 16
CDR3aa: CASNPYGAEGFNEQFF
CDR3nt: TGTGCCAGCAATCCATACGGAGCGGAGGGGTTCAATGAGCAGTTCTTC

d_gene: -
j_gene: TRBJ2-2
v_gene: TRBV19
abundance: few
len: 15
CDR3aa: CASSMRGGNTGELFF
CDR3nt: TGTGCCAGTAGTATGAGAGGCGGGAACACCGGGGAGCTGTTTTTT

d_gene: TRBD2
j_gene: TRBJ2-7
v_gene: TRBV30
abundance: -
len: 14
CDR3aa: CAWSTGEGSYEQYF
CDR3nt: TGTGCCTGGAGTACGGGGGAGGGGTCCTACGAGCAGTACTTC

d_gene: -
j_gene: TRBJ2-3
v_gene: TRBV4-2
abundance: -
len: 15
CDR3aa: CASSQDGMAVDTLYF
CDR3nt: TGTGCCAGCAGCCAAGATGGGATGGCGGTAGATACGCTGTATTTC

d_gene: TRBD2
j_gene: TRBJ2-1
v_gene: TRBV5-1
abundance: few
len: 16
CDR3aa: CASTPGGGDSYNEQFF
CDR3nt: TGCGCCAGCACCCCGGGAGGCGGGGACTCCTACAATGAGCAGTTCTTC

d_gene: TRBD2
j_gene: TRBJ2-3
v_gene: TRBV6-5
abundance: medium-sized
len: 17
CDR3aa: CASSFRRDGRNTDTQYF
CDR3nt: TGTGCCAGCAGTTTCCGACGGGACGGGAGGAACACAGATACGCAGTATTTT

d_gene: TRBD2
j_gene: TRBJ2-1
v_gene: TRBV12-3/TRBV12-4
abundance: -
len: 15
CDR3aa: CASRSSCGSYNGQFF
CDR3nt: TGTGCCAGCCGGAGCTCTTGCGGGAGCTACAATGGGCAGTTCTTC

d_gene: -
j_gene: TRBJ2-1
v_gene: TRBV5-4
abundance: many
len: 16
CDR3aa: CASSPKGRTHGAEQFF
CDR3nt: TGTGCCAGCAGCCCAAAGGGGAGGACTCACGGTGCTGAGCAGTTCTTC

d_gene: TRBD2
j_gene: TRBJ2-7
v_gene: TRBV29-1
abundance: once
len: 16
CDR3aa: CSVEAAGTSGIYKQYF
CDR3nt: TGCAGCGTTGAAGCTGCCGGGACTAGCGGGATCTACAAGCAGTACTTC

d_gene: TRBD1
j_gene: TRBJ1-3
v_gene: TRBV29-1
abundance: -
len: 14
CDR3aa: CSASGTDSGNAICF
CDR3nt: TGCAGCGCGTCTGGGACAGACTCTGGAAACGCCATATGTTTT

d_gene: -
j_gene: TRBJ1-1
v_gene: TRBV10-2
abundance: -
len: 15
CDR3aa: CASSERSTLITETFF
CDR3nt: TGCGCCAGCAGTGAGCGGAGCACTCTGATCACTGAAACTTTCTTT

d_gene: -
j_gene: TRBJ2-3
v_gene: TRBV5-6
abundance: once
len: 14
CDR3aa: CASGLGMWRYTQYF
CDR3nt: TGTGCCAGCGGCTTGGGAATGTGGAGATATACGCAGTATTTT

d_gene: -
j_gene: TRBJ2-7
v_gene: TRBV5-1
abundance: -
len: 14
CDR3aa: CASSLELDCYKQYF
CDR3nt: TGCGCCAGCAGCTTGGAGTTAGATTGCTACAAGCAGTACTTC

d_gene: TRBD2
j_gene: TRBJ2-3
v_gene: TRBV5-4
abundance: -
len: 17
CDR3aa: CASSLDYSGGPTDTQYF
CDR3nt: TGTGCCAGCAGCTTGGATTACTCGGGAGGGCCCACAGATACGCAGTATTTT

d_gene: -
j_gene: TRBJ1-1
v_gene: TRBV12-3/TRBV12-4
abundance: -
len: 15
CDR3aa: CASSLLDPGDAEAFF
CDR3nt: TGTGCCAGCAGTTTATTGGATCCCGGGGACGCTGAAGCTTTCTTC

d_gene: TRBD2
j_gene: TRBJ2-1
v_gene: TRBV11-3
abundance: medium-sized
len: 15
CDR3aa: CASSLGLAGYNEQFF
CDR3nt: TGTGCCAGCAGCTTAGGACTAGCGGGATACAATGAGCAGTTCTTC

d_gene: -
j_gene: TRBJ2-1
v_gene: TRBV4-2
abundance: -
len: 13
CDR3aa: CASSQMGDYEQFF
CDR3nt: TGCGCCAGCAGCCAAATGGGGGACTATGAGCAGTTCTTC

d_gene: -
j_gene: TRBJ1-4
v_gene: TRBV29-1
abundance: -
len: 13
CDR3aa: CRVGGGSNEKLSF
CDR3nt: -

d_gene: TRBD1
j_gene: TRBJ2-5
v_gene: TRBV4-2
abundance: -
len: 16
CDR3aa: CTSSQGTGQGQEIQYF
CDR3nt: TGTACCAGCAGCCAGGGAACGGGACAGGGGCAAGAGATCCAGTACTTC

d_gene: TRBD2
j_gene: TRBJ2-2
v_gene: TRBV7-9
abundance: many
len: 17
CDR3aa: CASSSLTSGTNTGELFF
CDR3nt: TGTGCCAGCAGCTCCTTAACTAGCGGTACGAACACCGGGGAGCTGTTTTTT

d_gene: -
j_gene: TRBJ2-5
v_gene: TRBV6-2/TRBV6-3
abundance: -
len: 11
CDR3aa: CVSNYEETQHF
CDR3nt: TGTGTCAGCAATTACGAAGAGACCCAGCACTTC

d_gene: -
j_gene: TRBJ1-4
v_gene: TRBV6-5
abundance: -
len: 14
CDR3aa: CASSHPRRDEKLFF
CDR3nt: TGTGCCAGCAGTCACCCCCGGCGGGATGAAAAACTGTTTTTT